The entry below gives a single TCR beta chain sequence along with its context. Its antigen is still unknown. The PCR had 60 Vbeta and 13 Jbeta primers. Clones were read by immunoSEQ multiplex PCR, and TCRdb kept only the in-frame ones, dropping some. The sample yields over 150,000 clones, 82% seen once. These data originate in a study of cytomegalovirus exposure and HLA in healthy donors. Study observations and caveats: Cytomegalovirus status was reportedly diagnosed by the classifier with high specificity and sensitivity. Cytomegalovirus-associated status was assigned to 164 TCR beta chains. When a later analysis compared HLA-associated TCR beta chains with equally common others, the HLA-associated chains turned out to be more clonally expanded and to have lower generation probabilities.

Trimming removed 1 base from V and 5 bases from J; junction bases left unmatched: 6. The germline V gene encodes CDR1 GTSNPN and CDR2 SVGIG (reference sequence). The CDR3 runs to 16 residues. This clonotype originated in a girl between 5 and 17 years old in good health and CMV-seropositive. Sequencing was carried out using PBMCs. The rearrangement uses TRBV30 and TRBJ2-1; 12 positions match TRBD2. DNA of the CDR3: TGTGCCTGGAGTGCCCTTCTAGCGGGGGGGCACAATGAGCAGTTCTTC. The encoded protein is CAWSALLAGGHNEQFF.